This T cell receptor (beta chain) comes out of a study of high-grade serous ovarian cancer treatment subgroups (dated by TCRdb to about 2021). With regard to the full study: On average, each sample produced roughly 15,000 sequencing reads and several thousand unique TCR beta rearrangements. The study examined TCR beta repertoires in high-grade serous ovarian cancer patients who were grouped under a laparoscopic triage algorithm by complete gross resection or by neoadjuvant chemotherapy response. The cohort comprised approximately 30 patients: roughly 10 with no residual disease after primary surgery (R0), roughly 10 excellent NACT responders, and roughly 10 poor NACT responders. One primary tumor sample and two metastatic tumor samples were contributed by each patient, so that fewer than 95 samples were obtained in total. The paper as a whole reports these results and caveats: Because bulk tumor TCR sequencing provided no spatial information, insight into HGSC tumor complexity and diversity was limited. Repertoire similarity between tumors from the same patient ranged from about 0.095 to 0.8, while tumors from different patients showed almost no similarity. The TCR repertoire analyses centered on CDR3, leaving CDR1 and CDR2 unanalyzed. TCR clonal relatedness correlated positively with neoantigen level and, by trend, with copy number variation and mutation load from whole-genome sequencing.

Note on this clone: What this receptor recognizes is not known. No base quality values were provided; no much bigger clone lies one nucleotide off.

High-throughput TCR profiling via ImmunoSEQ was performed on the roughly 81 tumor samples. Under the source paper's analysis protocol: To measure repertoire diversity, the metrics used were richness (unique productive sequences), clonality, evenness and relatedness, and the Bhattacharyya coefficient was used to assess similarity between samples. A sensitivity analysis that removed TCRs with fewer than two reads produced consistent conclusions. Not all clones reach the TCRdb copy of this immuneACCESS table, which keeps in-frame sequences only. Checked studies attribute under half of the gap to unresolved V genes and leave the rest unexplained. That table gives V, J and clone size, and the DNA gave D and trimming. The sample table contains roughly 15,000 clones; only one count was recorded for about 86% of them. In total, the top ten clones hold over 5.5% of the sample. V loses 9 bases of germline sequence and J loses 3 bases, and the interval between the two ends is 18 bases. The germline V gene yields ENHRY for CDR1 and SYGVKD for CDR2. The CDR3 holds 14 amino acids from the cysteine to the phenylalanine. The retained sequence is limited to the CDR3, 42 bases, with the frame set at the first base.

Collection of tumor samples took place before definitive surgery or chemotherapy. Genomic DNA was extracted by the MD Anderson Biospecimen Extraction Resource, and TCR sequencing was done by the MD Anderson Cancer Genomics Laboratory. The material sequenced was tumor tissue. The receptor was derived from a human donor with high-grade serous ovarian cancer. This chain is built from TRBV10-3 and TRBJ2-7; TRBD1 might be the D gene, on 6 matching bases. The nucleotide sequence reads as follows: TGTGCCATGGGACAAACCGGGAACCACTACGAGCAGTACTTC. Its product reads: CAMGQTGNHYEQYF.